Each of the 20 T cell receptor beta chains below was sequenced from the same sample in a study of OX40 agonist ivuxolimab in advanced cancers. Libraries were prepared by immunoSEQ multiplex PCR; TCRdb keeps only in-frame clonotypes and omits some of them. The sample shows tens of thousands of clones, 75% to 95% of them seen only once. Source: CD4+ or CD8+ T cells sorted from blood, taken in a trial of the OX40 agonist ivuxolimab. All receptors come from an adult with an advanced solid tumor such as melanoma, head and neck, liver or kidney cancer.

The chain uses TRBV19 and TRBJ1-5; D remains unclear. V lost 7 bases and J 0 bases, leaving 13 bases between the germline ends. Per the germline V gene, CDR1 is LNHDA and CDR2 is SQIVND (reference sequence). The CDR3 length is 15 residues. CDR3 region: CASTPQAYSNQPQHF. As DNA, the CDR3 is TGTGCCAGTACCCCCCAGGCCTATAGCAATCAGCCCCAGCATTTT.

This chain links TRBV4-3 with TRBJ1-5, with D perhaps matching TRBD1 (6 bases). CDR1 and CDR2 from the germline V gene are LGHNA and YSLEER. V shed 3 bases and J shed 3 bases, with 12 bases lying between them. The CDR3 is 15 amino acids. The CDR3 DNA is TGCGCCAGCAGCCAGATACAGGGATACAATCAGCCCCAGCATTTT. Its translation is CASSQIQGYNQPQHF.

The chain employs TRBV5-5 and TRBJ1-6; the D is unclear. This CDR3 spans 14 amino acids. V was pared by 0 bases and J by 7 bases, with 8 bases between. Germline-derived CDR1 and CDR2 are SGHKS and YYEKEE (reference sequence). The CDR3 region is CASSLDTVNSPLHF. The CDR3 DNA sequence: TGTGCCAGCAGCTTGGACACAGTCAATTCACCCCTCCACTTT.

This chain links TRBV16 with TRBJ2-2; the D is unclear. Between the trimmed V and J ends, which lost 0 bases and 5 bases, there was a span of 7 bases. The CDR3 has 14 residues. From germline, CDR1 is KGHSY and CDR2 FQNENV. In DNA, the CDR3 is TGTGCCAGCAGCCAATCAGAATCTACCGGGGAGCTGTTTTTT. It specifies CASSQSESTGELFF.

A single count supports this clone. The V call is TRBV19, the J call TRBJ1-2; 7 bases align to TRBD1. The junction had 8 bases not matched to a gene; V was cut back by 5 bases and J by 2 bases. The CDR3 covers 15 residues. Germline assignment: CDR1 LNHDA and CDR2 SQIVND (reference sequence). CDR3 sequence reads: CASSPGLQGNYGYTF. CDR3 in DNA: TGTGCCAGTAGTCCGGGACTACAGGGGAACTATGGCTACACCTTC.

The V call is TRBV7-2, the J call TRBJ1-5; D not certain. Trimming removed 3 bases at V and 2 bases at J, with 11 bases between. Germline V lookup: CDR1 SGHTA, CDR2 FQGNSA. This CDR3 is built from 15 residues. CDR3 sequence reads: CASSLDGGGNQPQHF. As DNA, the CDR3 is TGTGCCAGCAGCTTGGATGGTGGAGGCAATCAGCCCCAGCATTTT.

This clone was seen once. The chain couples TRBV10-2 to TRBJ2-2, with TRBD2 identical over 7 bases. J gave up 3 bases and V 6 bases, and 7 bases lay outside the gene matches. This CDR3 is built from 15 residues. Germline CDR1 reads WSHSY; CDR2 reads SAAADI. This CDR3 reads CASRGLGGYTGELFF. CDR3 nucleotide sequence: TGCGCCAGCAGGGGGCTGGGGGGGTACACCGGGGAGCTGTTTTTT.

J is TRBJ2-2 and V is TRBV19; TRBD1 aligns across 12 bases. The V gene's germline CDR1 is LNHDA and CDR2 SQIVND (reference sequence). V lost 4 bases to trimming and J lost 3 bases; unmatched junction nucleotides: 9. The CDR3 extends over 18 amino acids. CDR3: CASSTAPGQGAYTGELFF. CDR3 DNA sequence: TGTGCCAGTAGTACTGCACCGGGACAGGGGGCCTACACCGGGGAGCTGTTTTTT.

This chain uses TRBV7-9 with TRBJ2-1; D remains ambiguous. Germline V CDR1 and CDR2: SEHNR, FQNEAQ (reference sequence). The CDR3 is made up of 15 amino acids. V was shortened by 7 bases and J by 7 bases, with 20 bases between the two germline ends. CDR3 sequence (DNA): TGTGCCAGCACTCTCTTAGCCCCTGATGGGAATGAGCAGTTCTTC. Protein: CASTLLAPDGNEQFF.

This clone has just a few counts. This rearrangement joins TRBV11-2 to TRBJ2-1, with 7 bases lining up with TRBD2. CDR1 and CDR2 (germline): SGHAT, FQNNGV. This CDR3 region has 16 residues. With 1 base clipped from V and 9 bases from J, the junction kept 12 bases outside the gene matches. CDR3 bases: TGTGCCAGCAGCTTAGTAACTAGCGCCAAATGGGGTGAGCAGTTCTTC. Its translation is CASSLVTSAKWGEQFF.

This chain joins TRBV7-9 and TRBJ1-1, with D possibly matching TRBD1 (5 bases). The germline V gene encodes CDR1 SEHNR and CDR2 FQNEAQ (reference sequence). The CDR3 totals 13 residues. V was shortened by 6 bases and J by 8 bases, with 16 bases between the two germline ends. CDR3 protein: CASSSIRDLEAFF. DNA of the CDR3: TGTGCCAGCAGTTCTATCAGGGACCTAGAAGCTTTCTTT.

In the case of this clone: This CDR3 is also generated by other DNA sequences in the sample. This rearrangement joins TRBV5-1 to TRBJ1-5; TRBD1 is a possible D gene (5 bases). Germline V gene lookup returns CDR1 SGHRS and CDR2 YFSETQ. The CDR3 is 15 residues long. V was cut by 1 base and J by 0 bases, with 8 bases left in between. For the CDR3, the DNA is TGCGCCAGCAGCTTGACCGGGGGTAGCAATCAGCCCCAGCATTTT. It is translated as CASSLTGGSNQPQHF.

The chain is built from TRBV7-8 and TRBJ1-4; D gene unclear. Trimming pared 2 bases from V and 3 bases from J, leaving 10 bases between. CDR1 and CDR2 from the germline V gene are SGHVS and FQNEAQ. The CDR3 extends over 15 amino acids. The CDR3 region is CASSLYEFPNEKLFF. CDR3 nucleotides: TGTGCCAGCAGCTTATATGAGTTCCCTAATGAAAAACTGTTTTTT.

The chain combines TRBV7-2 with TRBJ2-3, with TRBD2 matching 8 bases. Trimming at V came to 4 bases and at J to 0 bases, leaving 6 bases not matched to a gene. Germline lookup yields CDR1 SGHTA and CDR2 FQGNSA. This CDR3 has 16 residues. DNA of the CDR3: TGTGCCAGCAGCTCATGGACTAGCCTAAGCACAGATACGCAGTATTTT. Translated: CASSSWTSLSTDTQYF.

The J gene is TRBJ2-7, the V gene TRBV28, with unresolved D. Trimming took 5 bases from V and 12 from J, leaving 11 bases between them. Germline V gene sequence: CDR1 MDHEN, CDR2 SYDVKM. CDR3 length equals 10 residues. The CDR3 spells CASSVGPTYF. DNA for the CDR3: TGTGCCAGCAGTGTCGGGCCCACGTACTTC.

The chain recombines TRBV11-2 with TRBJ2-1, with D possibly being TRBD2 (6 bases). Germline CDR1 is SGHAT and CDR2 is FQNNGV. The CDR3 covers 13 residues. Trimming pared 7 bases from V and 4 bases from J, leaving 11 bases between. The CDR3 loop reads CASTWGGYNEQFF. Written as DNA, the CDR3 is TGTGCCAGCACCTGGGGAGGTTACAATGAGCAGTTCTTC. The full variable domain, in which reference TRBV11-2 and TRBJ2-1 provide the parts outside the CDR3, is EAGVAQSPRYKIIEKRQSVAFWCNPISGHATLYWYQQILGQGPKLLIQFQNNGVVDDSQLPKDRFSAERLKGVDSTLKIQPAKLEDSAVYLCASTWGGYNEQFFGPGTRLTVL.

Concerning this clone: A read error may produce the germline difference seen at one junction end. The J gene is TRBJ2-1, the V gene TRBV19; the D gene is possibly TRBD2 (5 bases). CDR3 length: 14 residues. The germline CDR1 and CDR2 sequences are LNHDA and SQIVND (reference sequence). The CDR3 nucleotides are TGTGCCAGTAGTCTAGAGGGCTTCTACAATGAGCAGTTCTTC. Translation gives CASSLEGFYNEQFF.

The genes are TRBV4-1 and TRBJ2-7; D is unclear. Trimming took 1 base from V and 3 from J, leaving 7 bases between them. The CDR3 has 13 amino acids. Germline CDR1 reads MGHRA; CDR2 reads YSYEKL. The chain's CDR3 is CASSQGLDYEQYF. The CDR3 DNA follows: TGCGCCAGCAGCCAAGGGCTGGACTACGAGCAGTACTTC.

V usage is TRBV28 and J usage is TRBJ2-1; TRBD2 agrees at 11 bases. The CDR3 consists of 15 residues. V shed 2 bases and J 7 bases; nucleotides not matched to a gene: 4. Germline assignment: CDR1 MDHEN and CDR2 SYDVKM. In nucleotides, the CDR3 is TGTGCCAGCAGTTTAGCTCCTAGCGGGAGGAATGAGCAGTTCTTC. It encodes CASSLAPSGRNEQFF.

V usage is TRBV10-3 and J usage is TRBJ1-1, with D perhaps matching TRBD1 (5 bases). CDR3 length: 12 amino acids. The germline V gene encodes CDR1 ENHRY and CDR2 SYGVKD. Trimming cost V 6 bases and J 10 bases, with 15 bases left between them. The DNA for the CDR3 is TGTGCCATCAGGGCCGACCGGGACCGAGCTTTCTTT. Protein product: CAIRADRDRAFF.